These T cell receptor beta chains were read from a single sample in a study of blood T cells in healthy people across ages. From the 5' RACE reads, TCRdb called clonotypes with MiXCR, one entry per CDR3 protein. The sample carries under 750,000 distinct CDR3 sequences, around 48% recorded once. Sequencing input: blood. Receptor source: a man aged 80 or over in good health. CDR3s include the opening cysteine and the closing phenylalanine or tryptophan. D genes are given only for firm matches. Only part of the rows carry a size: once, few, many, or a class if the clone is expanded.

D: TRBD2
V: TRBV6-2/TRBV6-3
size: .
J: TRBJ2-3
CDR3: CASSYSGRPPAQYF
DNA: TGTGCCAGCAGTTATAGCGGGAGACCCCCCGCGCAGTATTTT

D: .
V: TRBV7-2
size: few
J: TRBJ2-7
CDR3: CASTPSQSEQYF
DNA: TGTGCCAGCACCCCCTCCCAGTCCGAGCAGTACTTC

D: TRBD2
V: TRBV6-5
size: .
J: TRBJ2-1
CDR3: CASSSHAGTSGRDNEQFF
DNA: TGTGCCAGCAGTTCCCACGCCGGGACTAGCGGGCGGGATAATGAGCAGTTCTTC

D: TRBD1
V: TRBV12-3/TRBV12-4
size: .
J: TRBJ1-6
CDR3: CASRNAGQHNSPLHF
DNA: TGTGCCAGCAGGAACGCGGGACAGCATAATTCACCCCTCCACTTT

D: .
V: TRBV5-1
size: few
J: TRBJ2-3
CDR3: CASALLKITDTQYF
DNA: TGCGCCAGCGCCCTACTGAAAATCACAGATACGCAGTATTTT

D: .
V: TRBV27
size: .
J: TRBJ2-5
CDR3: CASSSGQIQETQYF
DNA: TGTGCCAGCAGTTCCGGACAGATACAAGAGACCCAGTACTTC

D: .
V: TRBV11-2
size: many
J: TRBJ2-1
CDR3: CASSLQPGALYNEQFF
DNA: TGTGCCAGCAGCTTACAACCGGGGGCCTTATACAATGAGCAGTTCTTC

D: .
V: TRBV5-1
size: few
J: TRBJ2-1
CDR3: CASSLNPGTQTEQFF
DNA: TGCGCCAGCAGCCTAAATCCCGGGACCCAAACTGAGCAGTTCTTC

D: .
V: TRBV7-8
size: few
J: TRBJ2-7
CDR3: CASSLDHEQYF
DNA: TGTGCCAGCAGCTTAGATCACGAGCAGTACTTC

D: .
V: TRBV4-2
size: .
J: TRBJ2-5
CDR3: CASSPPTARGAQETQYF
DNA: TGTGCCAGCAGCCCCCCAACGGCTCGGGGGGCCCAAGAGACCCAGTACTTC

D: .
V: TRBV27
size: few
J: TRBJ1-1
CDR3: CASSLVGKNTEAFF
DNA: TGTGCCAGCAGTTTGGTAGGGAAGAACACTGAAGCTTTCTTT

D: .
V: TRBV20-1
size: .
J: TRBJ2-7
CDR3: CSAMASYEQYF
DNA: TGCAGTGCTATGGCTAGCTACGAGCAGTACTTC

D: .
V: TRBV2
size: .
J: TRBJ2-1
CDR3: CASTPQGVSYNEQFF
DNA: TGTGCCAGCACTCCTCAGGGCGTCTCCTACAATGAGCAGTTCTTC

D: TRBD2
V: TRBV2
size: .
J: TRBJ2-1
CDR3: CASSESTSGVGEQFF
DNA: TGTGCCAGCAGTGAAAGCACTAGCGGGGTGGGGGAGCAGTTCTTC

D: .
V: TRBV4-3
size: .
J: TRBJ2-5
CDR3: CASSQGSEGIETQYF
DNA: TGCGCCAGCAGCCAAGGCAGCGAGGGAATAGAGACCCAGTACTTC

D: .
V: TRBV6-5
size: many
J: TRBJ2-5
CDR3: CASSRGASGVKTQYF
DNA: TGTGCCAGCAGTCGTGGCGCGTCAGGGGTGAAGACCCAGTACTTC

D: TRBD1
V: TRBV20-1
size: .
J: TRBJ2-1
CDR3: CRPARQGANEQFF
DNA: TGCAGGCCCGCTAGACAGGGGGCAAATGAGCAGTTCTTC

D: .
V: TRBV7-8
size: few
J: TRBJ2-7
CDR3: CASSPLRRGVIHEQYF
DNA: TGTGCCAGCAGCCCACTCCGCAGGGGAGTTATCCACGAGCAGTACTTC

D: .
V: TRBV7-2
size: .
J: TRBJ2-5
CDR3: CASSLEVRGNNEQYF
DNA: TGTGCCAGCAGCTTAGAGGTACGCGGGAACAATGAGCAGTACTTC

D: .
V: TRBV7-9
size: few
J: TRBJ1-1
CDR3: CAGSRDGNTEAFF
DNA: TGTGCCGGCAGCCGGGACGGTAACACTGAAGCTTTCTTT

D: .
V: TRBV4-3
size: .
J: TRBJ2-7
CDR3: CASSQEVSPSVGWYEQYF
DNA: TGCGCCAGCAGCCAAGAAGTATCTCCTAGCGTAGGGTGGTACGAGCAGTACTTC

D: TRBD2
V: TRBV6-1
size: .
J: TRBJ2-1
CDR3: CASAWERGGNSSSYNEQFF
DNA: TGTGCCAGCGCTTGGGAGCGGGGGGGAAACTCCTCCTCCTACAATGAGCAGTTCTTC